This TCR beta chain was profiled in a study of blood T cell repertoires in COVID-19 (dated by TCRdb to about 2020). Study-level background: Collaborator samples came from the United States, Italy and Spain and covered acute and convalescent phases of COVID-19. HLA class I and class II types, where available, came from metadata supplied by the sample provider rather than from assay-based typing. Subjects who had been exposed to COVID-19, were actively infected with it, or had recovered from it provided the deeply sampled blood TCRbeta repertoires that made up the dataset. The material from the prospective study consisted of cDNA or gDNA derived from T cells, B-cell-depleted T cells, or PBMCs. The repertoires were released in a freely available public database intended as a resource for research on the immune response to SARS-CoV-2. Nearly every sample came with metadata listing a de-identified subject ID, COVID-19 status, age in years and sex. Samples came from the ongoing ImmuneRACE study (first 160 participants) plus 1,254 subjects from 6 global collaborators.

TCRbeta CDR3 regions were amplified from genomic DNA using the immunoSEQ Assay, a bias-controlled multiplex PCR. As for the original processing: The number of nucleated cells in each sample was estimated from the amplification of reference gene primers within the assay. To quantify the absolute abundance of each unique TCRbeta CDR3 rearrangement, sequence reads were collapsed and filtered. Productive Simpson clonality was computed per sample as the square root of Simpson's diversity index over productive rearrangements. TCRdb carries this immuneACCESS record with in-frame sequences only. Its versions omit some clonotypes, under half of them owing to an unresolved V gene in the studies checked, with the rest unexplained. The V and J calls and the clone size are those of that table, but D and trimming were determined from the DNA. Across this sample there are roughly 230,000 clones, with roughly four fifths seen only once. Less than 4.5% of the sample belongs to the ten largest clones.

CDR1 is given as SGHNT and CDR2 as YENEEA, both from the germline V gene. V and J are truncated by 5 bases and 5 bases respectively, leaving an intervening sequence of 27 bases. The CDR3 spans 18 residues, from the cysteine through the phenylalanine. The only DNA kept is the CDR3, 54 bases in frame from the first base. Collaborating institutions collected whole blood in K2EDTA tubes following their own protocols. For TCRbeta analysis, collaborators shipped samples as frozen whole blood, isolated PBMCs, or DNA extracted from either of those sample types. The paper's findings and limits, for the study overall: How much clinical and demographic metadata was included differed by source and by participant, and the metadata was provided uncurated.

About this clone itself: Its recognized antigen is unknown. The input lacks base qualities; no much larger clone sits a single base away.

Sequencing was done on a sample of peripheral blood. The sequence derives from a man aged 50-60 years with acute or convalescent COVID-19. The chain couples TRBV11-3 to TRBJ2-5; TRBD2 is a possible D gene, resting on 6 matching bases. The CDR3 region has the sequence CASSRLRGGGDGQETQYF. In nucleotide form, the sequence is TGTGCCAGCAGCCGTCTTAGGGGAGGCGGGGACGGGCAGGAGACCCAGTACTTC. The full variable domain, with segments outside the CDR3 supplied by the reference TRBV11-3 and TRBJ2-5 proteins, appears as EAGVVQSPRYKIIEKKQPVAFWCNPISGHNTLYWYLQNLGQGPELLIRYENEEAVDDSQLPKDRFSAERLKGVDSTLKIQPAELGDSAVYLCASSRLRGGGDGQETQYFGPGTRLLVL.